This passage covers 25 T cell receptor beta chains from one sample sequenced in a study of shared clonotypes between healthy human individuals. The assay was immunoSEQ multiplex PCR, and TCRdb's table has in-frame clones only and misses some. The sample includes roughly 2,300,000 clones, roughly 90% of them seen just once. The sample consisted of naive CD4+ T cells from PBMCs. This sample's subset: CD45RA+ positively selected. Source of these receptors: a man aged 18 to 29 in good health. Some clones in this sample may be carry-over from other donors' samples.

The chain is built from TRBV7-6 and TRBJ2-3, with 9 nucleotides matching TRBD2. The germline V gene encodes CDR1 SGHVS and CDR2 FNYEAQ. The ends lost 1 base at V and 1 base at J; junction bases unmatched: 3. The CDR3 contains 16 residues. The CDR3 DNA reads as TGTGCCAGCAGCTTAGAAGCGGGAGGTGGCACAGATACGCAGTATTTT. It is translated as CASSLEAGGGTDTQYF.

The genes are TRBV5-1 and TRBJ2-7; D could derive from TRBD1 or TRBD2 (5 bases each). V shed 5 bases and J shed 4 bases, with 13 bases lying between them. Germline V CDR1 and CDR2: SGHRS, YFSETQ. CDR3 size: 13 residues. The DNA of the CDR3 is TGCGCCAGCAGACTAGGACAAGGTTACGAGCAGTACTTC. As protein: CASRLGQGYEQYF.

V usage is TRBV4-1 and J usage is TRBJ1-4, with D tentatively TRBD1 (6 bases). V was clipped by 0 bases and J by 7 bases, with 12 bases between them. The V gene's germline CDR1 is MGHRA and CDR2 YSYEKL. The CDR3 sequence is 15 residues long. DNA for the CDR3: TGCGCCAGCAGCCAAGAGGGGGCACGCGGTGAAAAACTGTTTTTT. The encoded protein is CASSQEGARGEKLFF.

This chain uses TRBV6-1 with TRBJ1-5, with D possibly TRBD1 on 5 matching bases. V lost 0 bases, J lost 9 bases, and 15 bases lay in between. The CDR3 runs 15 residues. Germline CDR1 is MNHNS and CDR2 is SASEGT. As DNA, the CDR3 is TGTGCCAGCAGTGAAGCGCGACAGATAGGAGGGCCCCAGCATTTT. Amino acid sequence: CASSEARQIGGPQHF.

The CDR3 reads CASSPETSGSGHQQYF. In DNA, the CDR3 is TGTGCCAGCAGCCCTGAGACTAGCGGGTCAGGTCACCAGCAGTACTTC. The chain has TRBV7-2 and TRBJ2-7, with 10 positions matching TRBD2. This CDR3 region has 16 residues. V trimming: 5 bases; J trimming: 8 bases; junction bases outside the gene matches: 15. The germline V gene encodes CDR1 SGHTA and CDR2 FQGNSA.

The gene calls are TRBV5-1 and TRBJ2-5; 8 bases fit TRBD2. This CDR3 comprises 16 residues. Germline V lookup: CDR1 SGHRS, CDR2 YFSETQ. V shed 4 bases and J 4 bases; nucleotides not matched to a gene: 12. CDR3 protein: CASSPGGGLAGETQYF. The CDR3 DNA reads as TGCGCCAGCAGCCCTGGAGGTGGGCTAGCGGGAGAGACCCAGTACTTC. The full variable domain, its missing parts supplied by reference TRBV5-1 and TRBJ2-5, is KAGVTQTPRYLIKTRGQQVTLSCSPISGHRSVSWYQQTPGQGLQFLFEYFSETQRNKGNFPGRFSGRQFSNSRSEMNVSTLELGDSALYLCASSPGGGLAGETQYFGPGTRLLVL.

The chain carries TRBV19 and TRBJ2-7; TRBD1 agrees at 11 bases. The V gene end was trimmed by 4 bases and the J gene end by 5 bases; junction bases not matched to a gene: 4. The length of the CDR3 is 14 residues. Per germline, CDR1 LNHDA and CDR2 SQIVND (reference sequence). The DNA of the CDR3 is TGTGCCAGTAGTAAGAGGACAGGGGGCGACGAGCAGTACTTC. Encoded protein: CASSKRTGGDEQYF.

This clone was observed once. The chain joins TRBV9 to TRBJ2-1; TRBD1 or TRBD2 may be the D gene (6 bases each). CDR1 and CDR2 from the germline V gene are SGDLS and YYNGEE. CDR3 length: 17 residues. V was cut by 0 bases and J by 6 bases, with 19 bases left in between. The CDR3 reads CASSVAGGGNYRNEQFF. The CDR3 DNA reads as TGTGCCAGCAGCGTAGCTGGGGGCGGGAACTATCGCAATGAGCAGTTCTTC.

This chain connects TRBV16 to TRBJ2-7; D might be TRBD2 (6 bases). The CDR3 has 14 residues. Germline CDR1 is KGHSY and CDR2 is FQNENV. V lost 0 bases and J 5 bases, leaving 11 bases between the germline ends. The CDR3, as DNA: TGTGCCAGCAGCCAATCGAGGGGAGGAAACGAGCAGTACTTC. Its protein is CASSQSRGGNEQYF.

The chain combines TRBV28 with TRBJ2-5; no firm D call. The CDR3 contains 15 residues. Germline CDR1 and CDR2: MDHEN and SYDVKM. V gave up 4 bases and J gave up 2 bases, with 14 bases separating them. The CDR3 region is CASSSTGRKQETQYF. The CDR3 bases are TGTGCCAGCAGTTCCACTGGCCGGAAACAAGAGACCCAGTACTTC.

The chain combines TRBV15 with TRBJ1-2; 9 nucleotides match TRBD1. CDR1 is LNHNV and CDR2 is YYDKDF in the germline V gene (reference sequence). V lost 2 bases, J lost 2 bases, and 6 bases stayed unmatched. The CDR3 spans 16 residues. The CDR3 sequence is CATSRSWTGDNYGYTF. The CDR3 nucleotides are TGTGCCACCAGCAGATCTTGGACAGGGGACAACTATGGCTACACCTTC.

The rearrangement joins TRBV2 to TRBJ2-3, with 7 nucleotides matching TRBD1. The CDR3 consists of 18 residues. Germline V gives CDR1 SNHLY, CDR2 FYNNEI. With V trimmed by 7 bases and J by 1 base, 17 bases remained unmatched. This CDR3 reads CASTLRGQGVFGTDTQYF. The DNA for the CDR3 is TGTGCCAGCACTCTCCGAGGGCAGGGGGTATTCGGCACAGATACGCAGTATTTT.

The genes are TRBV2 and TRBJ2-5, with unresolved D. The germline V gene has CDR1 SNHLY and CDR2 FYNNEI. Trimming removed 5 bases at V and 0 bases at J, with 10 bases between. The CDR3 is made up of 14 amino acids. DNA of the CDR3: TGTGCCAGCAGTCCTACAGCGTACCAAGAGACCCAGTACTTC. Translation gives CASSPTAYQETQYF.

This clone is a singleton in its sample. This sequence joins TRBV28 and TRBJ1-3, with a possible D match to TRBD1 (6 bases). The V and J ends lost 7 bases and 8 bases respectively, with 15 bases between them. This CDR3 is built from 13 residues. The germline CDR1 and CDR2 sequences are MDHEN and SYDVKM. CDR3 in amino acids: CASTPGQRDTIYF. The DNA for the CDR3 is TGTGCCAGCACGCCGGGACAACGGGACACCATATATTTT.

V and J are TRBV5-1 and TRBJ2-5; D unclear. Trimming left V 4 bases short and J 7 bases short, with 17 bases between. CDR1 and CDR2 from the germline V gene are SGHRS and YFSETQ. The CDR3 extends over 14 amino acids. The CDR3 loop is CASSQLYRQSTQYF. The DNA of the CDR3 is TGCGCCAGCAGCCAATTATACAGACAATCGACCCAGTACTTC.

CDR3 loop: CASSVDPGQGDQPQHF. The DNA of the CDR3 is TGTGCCAGCAGCGTAGACCCGGGACAGGGTGATCAGCCCCAGCATTTT. This sequence joins TRBV9 and TRBJ1-5, with 9 bases fitting TRBD1. Germline lookup yields CDR1 SGDLS and CDR2 YYNGEE. Trimming took 0 bases from V and 5 from J; bases not matched to a gene: 6. The CDR3 is made up of 16 amino acids.

A word on this clone: The same CDR3 can be traced to other DNA sequences in this sample. V is TRBV5-1 and J is TRBJ1-1; D gene uncertain. V was pared by 1 base and J by 2 bases, with 6 bases between. The CDR3 runs 13 residues. CDR1 and CDR2 from the germline V gene are SGHRS and YFSETQ. The CDR3 sequence: CASSLNLNTEAFF. In DNA form, the CDR3 reads TGCGCCAGCAGCTTGAATTTAAACACTGAAGCTTTCTTT.

The chain employs TRBV7-9 and TRBJ2-7; 9 bases fit TRBD1. Germline CDR1 is SEHNR and CDR2 is FQNEAQ (reference sequence). The CDR3 runs to 15 residues. V was clipped by 1 base and J by 1 base; unmatched bases: 2. CDR3 in DNA: TGTGCCAGCAGCTTAGACGGACAGGGGTCCTACGAGCAGTACTTC. Translated: CASSLDGQGSYEQYF.

A few counts support this clone. The chain is built from TRBV29-1 and TRBJ2-5; 7 bases fit TRBD1. After removal of 6 bases from V and 3 bases from J, the junction contained 4 bases not matched to a gene. Looked up from germline, CDR1 is SQVTM and CDR2 is ANQGSEA. This CDR3 region has 12 residues. The CDR3 loop reads CSVGTAEETQYF. The CDR3 coding sequence is TGCAGCGTGGGGACAGCCGAAGAGACCCAGTACTTC.

The count of this clone is one. The rearrangement links TRBV30 to TRBJ2-7, with D unclear. The V end was cut by 5 bases, the J end by 6 bases, with 8 bases between. There are 10 residues in the CDR3. Germline V lookup: CDR1 GTSNPN, CDR2 SVGIG (reference sequence). CDR3 DNA: TGTGCCTGGGGCCGGGCCGAGCAGTACTTC. Translation: CAWGRAEQYF.

This clone was picked up a small number of times. The V and J genes are TRBV5-1 and TRBJ1-1; D unresolved. This CDR3 has 12 residues. The germline V and J ends were trimmed by 2 bases and 7 bases, with 9 bases remaining between them. Germline lookup yields CDR1 SGHRS and CDR2 YFSETQ. For the CDR3, the DNA is TGCGCCAGCAGCTTCGACTGGGGTGAAGCTTTCTTT. This sequence encodes CASSFDWGEAFF. The full variable domain, its missing parts supplied by reference TRBV5-1 and TRBJ1-1, is KAGVTQTPRYLIKTRGQQVTLSCSPISGHRSVSWYQQTPGQGLQFLFEYFSETQRNKGNFPGRFSGRQFSNSRSEMNVSTLELGDSALYLCASSFDWGEAFFGQGTRLTVV.

The chain employs TRBV30 and TRBJ2-7, with D unresolved. This CDR3 contains 15 residues. CDR1 GTSNPN and CDR2 SVGIG come from the germline V gene (reference sequence). V lost 0 bases and J lost 0, with 12 bases in between. This CDR3 is CAWSVLRRSSYEQYF. In nucleotides, the CDR3 is TGTGCCTGGAGTGTACTACGGCGGTCCTCCTACGAGCAGTACTTC.

A word on this clone: The sample carries other DNA sequences with the same CDR3. The chain uses TRBV5-1 and TRBJ2-2; 8 nucleotides align to TRBD1. Germline assignment: CDR1 SGHRS and CDR2 YFSETQ. The V and J ends lost 2 bases and 4 bases, in that order; junction bases with no gene match: 1. The CDR3 sequence is 14 residues long. The CDR3 region is CASSLDRGTGELFF. The CDR3 DNA is TGCGCCAGCAGCTTAGACAGGGGCACCGGGGAGCTGTTTTTT. Looking up the rest from reference TRBV5-1 and TRBJ2-2 gives the full variable domain: KAGVTQTPRYLIKTRGQQVTLSCSPISGHRSVSWYQQTPGQGLQFLFEYFSETQRNKGNFPGRFSGRQFSNSRSEMNVSTLELGDSALYLCASSLDRGTGELFFGEGSRLTVL.

In its sample, this clone was seen a few times. J is TRBJ1-5 and V is TRBV6-1, with a weak D call TRBD1 (6 bases). V was cut by 1 base and J by 5 bases, with 12 bases left in between. The CDR3 covers 15 residues. CDR1 and CDR2 (germline): MNHNS, SASEGT. The CDR3 spells CASSEVGGLDQPQHF. The CDR3 nucleotides are TGTGCCAGCAGTGAAGTGGGGGGCCTTGATCAGCCCCAGCATTTT.

The CDR3 spells CASSPPPRGNTEAFF. The CDR3 nucleotides are TGTGCCAGTAGTCCCCCCCCCAGGGGGAACACTGAAGCTTTCTTT. The chain carries TRBV19 and TRBJ1-1; D possibly corresponds to TRBD1 (6 bases). V shed 5 bases and J shed 1 base, with 14 bases lying between them. The CDR3 covers 15 residues. Germline V lookup: CDR1 LNHDA, CDR2 SQIVND (reference sequence).